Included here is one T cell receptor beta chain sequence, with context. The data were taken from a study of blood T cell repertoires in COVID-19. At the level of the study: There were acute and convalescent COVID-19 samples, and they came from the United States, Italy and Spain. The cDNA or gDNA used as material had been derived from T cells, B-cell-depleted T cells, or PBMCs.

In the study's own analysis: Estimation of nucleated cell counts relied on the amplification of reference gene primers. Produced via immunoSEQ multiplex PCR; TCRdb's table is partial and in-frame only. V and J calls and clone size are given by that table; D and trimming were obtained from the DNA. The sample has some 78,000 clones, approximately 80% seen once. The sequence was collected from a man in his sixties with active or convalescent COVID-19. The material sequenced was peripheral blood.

Written as DNA, the CDR3 is TGTGCCTGCCACAGGGGAACGACTAATGAAAAACTGTTTTTT. This gives the protein CACHRGTTNEKLFF. The chain employs TRBV2 and TRBJ1-4, with 7 bases identical to TRBD1. Germline CDR1 reads SNHLY; CDR2 reads FYNNEI. The CDR3 runs 14 residues. Trimming took 11 bases from V and 2 from J; bases not matched to a gene: 8.